The 27 T cell receptor beta chains reported below all come from one sample, sequenced in a study of blood T cell repertoires in COVID-19. TCRdb's table, derived via immunoSEQ multiplex PCR, lists solely in-frame clones and lacks some. The table lists roughly 52,000 clones, roughly 80% of them singletons. The sample was peripheral blood. Source of these receptors: a human donor in a cohort sampled during active or convalescent COVID-19.

The chain has TRBV7-3 and TRBJ2-1, with TRBD2 matching over 11 bases. The CDR3 runs 20 residues. Losses at the gene ends were 5 bases for V and 0 bases for J; bases not matched to a gene: 15. Germline V gene lookup returns CDR1 SGHTA and CDR2 FQGTGA. The CDR3 DNA reads as TGTGCCAGCAGCCTCTACCCCGGGACTAGCGGCTTTAGCTCCTACAATGAGCAGTTCTTC. Translated: CASSLYPGTSGFSSYNEQFF. The variable domain in full, completed from reference TRBV7-3 and TRBJ2-1, reads GAGVSQTPSNKVTEKGKYVELRCDPISGHTALYWYRQSLGQGPEFLIYFQGTGAADDSGLPNDRFFAVRPEGSVSTLKIQRTERGDSAVYLCASSLYPGTSGFSSYNEQFFGPGTRLTVL.

V usage is TRBV19 and J usage is TRBJ1-4; D may be TRBD1 (5 bases). CDR1 and CDR2 (germline): LNHDA, SQIVND (reference sequence). Trimming took off 5 bases at V and 8 bases at J, with 15 bases between the two ends. The CDR3 consists of 14 residues. CDR3 region: CASSLQVAREKLFF. The CDR3 DNA reads TGTGCCAGTAGTTTACAGGTGGCAAGGGAAAAACTGTTTTTT.

This clone was counted a few times. V usage is TRBV4-2 and J usage is TRBJ2-7; D possibly corresponds to TRBD2 (6 bases). V lost 2 bases to trimming and J lost 7 bases, with 9 bases between them. There are 12 residues in the CDR3. The germline CDR1 and CDR2 sequences are LGHNA and YNFKEQ. The CDR3 DNA sequence: TGTGCCAGCAGCCAACTAGCGAGGGAGCAGTACTTC. Residues: CASSQLAREQYF.

The chain links TRBV5-1 to TRBJ2-3, with TRBD2 identical over 10 bases. V shed 2 bases, J shed 2 bases, and the junction held 2 bases outside the gene matches. CDR1 and CDR2 from the germline V gene are SGHRS and YFSETQ. The CDR3 loop spans 15 amino acids. The CDR3 DNA sequence: TGCGCCAGCAGCTTACTAGCGGGGAACACAGATACGCAGTATTTT. Protein sequence: CASSLLAGNTDTQYF. Full variable domain (outside the CDR3, taken from reference TRBV5-1 and TRBJ2-3): KAGVTQTPRYLIKTRGQQVTLSCSPISGHRSVSWYQQTPGQGLQFLFEYFSETQRNKGNFPGRFSGRQFSNSRSEMNVSTLELGDSALYLCASSLLAGNTDTQYFGPGTRLTVL.

The CDR3 here is CASSLRLHGGWTDTQYF. CDR3 bases: TGTGCCAGCAGCTTACGGCTTCACGGGGGGTGGACAGATACGCAGTATTTT. The chain links TRBV7-9 to TRBJ2-3; 7 nucleotides align to TRBD2. The CDR3 loop spans 17 amino acids. Germline V gene sequence: CDR1 SEHNR, CDR2 FQNEAQ (reference sequence). V shed 2 bases, J shed 3 bases, and the junction held 11 bases outside the gene matches.

This clone turned up a few times. The chain links TRBV5-8 to TRBJ1-5; a possible D gene is TRBD1 (5 bases). Trimming cost V 0 bases and J 5 bases, with 6 bases left between them. The CDR3 extends over 13 amino acids. Germline V gives CDR1 SGHTS, CDR2 YDEGEE. In nucleotides, the CDR3 is TGTGCCAGCAGCTTGGACAGGTATCAGCCCCAGCATTTT. This codes for CASSLDRYQPQHF.

The chain is built from TRBV7-9 and TRBJ1-2; 7 bases are shared with TRBD1. The CDR3 length is 15 residues. The germline V gene has CDR1 SEHNR and CDR2 FQNEAQ (reference sequence). J lost 0 bases, V lost 3 bases, and 4 bases had no gene match. Here the CDR3 DNA reads TGTGCCAGCAGCTTGTCACAGGGGCCTAACTATGGCTACACCTTC. It yields the protein CASSLSQGPNYGYTF.

The CDR3 protein is CASSYFGTDNEQFF. As DNA, the CDR3 is TGTGCCAGCAGTTACTTCGGGACAGACAATGAGCAGTTCTTC. The genes are TRBV6-5 and TRBJ2-1, with 7 bases identical to TRBD1. V was clipped by 1 base and J by 5 bases; unmatched bases: 2. The CDR3 consists of 14 residues. The germline gives CDR1 MNHEY, CDR2 SVGAGI.

The chain joins TRBV19 to TRBJ2-7; TRBD1 agrees at 7 bases. Germline trimming cut 4 bases from V and 0 bases from J; bases unmatched to any gene: 6. There are 15 residues in the CDR3. Germline CDR1 reads LNHDA; CDR2 reads SQIVND (reference sequence). Here the CDR3 DNA reads TGTGCCAGTAGTACATCCGGGACAGACTCCTACGAGCAGTACTTC. It encodes CASSTSGTDSYEQYF.

The chain joins TRBV3-1 (or the pseudogene TRBV3-2) to TRBJ2-5, with 11 bases matching TRBD2. The junction had 6 bases not matched to a gene; V was cut back by 4 bases and J by 2 bases. Germline CDR1 and CDR2: LGHDT and YNNKEL (reference sequence). This CDR3 comprises 16 residues. CDR3 DNA: TGTGCCAGCAGCCCCTATTTAGCGGGGGGGCAAGAGACCCAGTACTTC. Its translation is CASSPYLAGGQETQYF.

The chain employs TRBV24-1 and TRBJ2-6; no firm D call. V lost 2 bases to trimming and J lost 4 bases, with 8 bases between them. The length of the CDR3 is 15 residues. Germline assignment: CDR1 KGHDR and CDR2 SFDVKD. CDR3 DNA sequence: TGTGCCACCAGTGATTCGTTCTACGGGGCCAACGTCCTGACTTTC. Its protein is CATSDSFYGANVLTF.

The chain employs TRBV19 and TRBJ1-5; a possible D gene is TRBD1 (6 bases). Germline loops: CDR1 LNHDA, CDR2 SQIVND (reference sequence). The CDR3 contains 15 residues. Deletions cut 6 bases from V and 2 bases from J, with 14 bases between. The CDR3 DNA reads TGTGCCAGTAGGCCCCAACAGGGAGGCAATCAGCCCCAGCATTTT. This codes for CASRPQQGGNQPQHF.

With respect to this clone: Different DNA sequences within this sample yield the same CDR3. The gene calls are TRBV6-6 and TRBJ1-1; D possibly corresponds to TRBD1 (6 bases). V dropped 6 bases and J dropped 0 bases, with 20 bases sitting between them. The CDR3 runs 17 residues. CDR1 MNHNY and CDR2 SVGAGI come from the germline V gene (reference sequence). The CDR3 sequence is CASRRRDTPDMNTEAFF. CDR3 bases: TGTGCCAGCAGGCGAAGGGACACCCCGGACATGAACACTGAAGCTTTCTTT.

The chain has TRBV14 and TRBJ2-5; maybe TRBD2 (5 bases). This CDR3 is built from 14 residues. Trimming took off 6 bases at V and 5 bases at J, with 16 bases between the two ends. The germline V gene encodes CDR1 SGHDN and CDR2 FVKESK. The CDR3 reads CASRRAQMGETQYF. The CDR3 region has the DNA TGTGCCAGCAGGAGGGCGCAAATGGGGGAGACCCAGTACTTC.

A remark on this clone: The junction departs from the called germline gene at one end, perhaps through a read error. The J gene is TRBJ2-7, the V gene TRBV7-9; D is perhaps TRBD1 (6 bases). The length of the CDR3 is 12 residues. Germline values: CDR1 SEHNR, CDR2 FQNEAQ (reference sequence). CDR3 in amino acids: CASSLAWDIADF. The CDR3 region has the DNA TGTGCCAGCAGCTTAGCGTGGGACATCGCCGATTTC.

V usage is TRBV16 and J usage is TRBJ1-2; TRBD1 matches at 11 bases. Germline V gene lookup returns CDR1 KGHSY and CDR2 FQNENV. This CDR3 is 15 amino acids long. Trimming removed 4 bases from V and 7 bases from J; junction bases left unmatched: 8. CDR3 DNA sequence: TGTGCCAGCAGCCCCCGGACAGGGGGCTCCCGTGGCTACACCTTC. It translates to CASSPRTGGSRGYTF.

The chain combines TRBV19 with TRBJ1-1, with 9 bases identical to TRBD1. The CDR3 is 14 amino acids. The germline gives CDR1 LNHDA, CDR2 SQIVND (reference sequence). Trimming at V came to 3 bases and at J to 5 bases, leaving 4 bases not matched to a gene. CDR3 protein: CASSIGTGRTEAFF. CDR3 nucleotide sequence: TGTGCCAGTAGTATCGGGACAGGGCGGACTGAAGCTTTCTTT.

V usage is TRBV25-1 and J usage is TRBJ1-3, with a possible D match to TRBD1 (6 bases). Deletions cut 1 base from V and 7 bases from J, with 23 bases between. CDR1 MGHDK and CDR2 SYGVNS come from the germline V gene. This CDR3 has 18 amino acids. The CDR3: CASSESLTGTAGRNTIYF. The DNA for the CDR3 is TGTGCCAGCAGTGAATCCCTGACAGGAACTGCGGGTCGCAACACCATATATTTT.

The V call is TRBV20-1, the J call TRBJ1-2; TRBD1 matches 7 bases. From germline, CDR1 is DFQATT and CDR2 SNEGSKA (reference sequence). The CDR3 is 11 residues long. Germline trimming cut 5 bases from V and 6 bases from J; bases unmatched to any gene: 3. CDR3 region: CSADRANGYTF. DNA for the CDR3: TGCAGTGCTGACAGGGCCAATGGCTACACCTTC.

This clone has just one count. The gene calls are TRBV5-5 and TRBJ2-7, with no clear D. Trimming cost V 4 bases and J 4 bases, with 9 bases left between them. The CDR3 is 12 amino acids. Germline V gives CDR1 SGHKS, CDR2 YYEKEE (reference sequence). In nucleotides, the CDR3 is TGTGCCAGCAGCCTGGACGGGTACGAGCAGTACTTC. Residues: CASSLDGYEQYF.

The chain is built from TRBV19 and TRBJ2-6; 8 nucleotides agree with TRBD1. V trimming: 7 bases; J trimming: 2 bases; junction bases outside the gene matches: 7. This CDR3 is built from 16 residues. CDR1 and CDR2 from the germline V gene are LNHDA and SQIVND (reference sequence). The CDR3 reads CASTPPDRAGANVLTF. The CDR3, as DNA: TGTGCCAGTACCCCCCCGGACAGGGCTGGGGCCAACGTCCTGACTTTC.

The chain recombines TRBV10-3 with TRBJ2-6; 7 bases line up with TRBD1. The CDR3 is made up of 16 amino acids. Germline trimming cut 3 bases from V and 4 bases from J; bases unmatched to any gene: 6. Germline values: CDR1 ENHRY, CDR2 SYGVKD. CDR3 sequence reads: CAISDKGAAGANVLTF. In DNA form, the CDR3 reads TGTGCCATCAGTGATAAGGGGGCGGCCGGGGCCAACGTCCTGACTTTC.

V is TRBV5-1 and J is TRBJ2-7; D is possibly TRBD1 (6 bases). Germline V lookup: CDR1 SGHRS, CDR2 YFSETQ. Trimming removed 4 bases at V and 2 bases at J, with 16 bases between. The CDR3 sequence is 15 residues long. In DNA, the CDR3 is TGCGCCAGCAGCCTTCCAGGGGCCGCCCCCTACGAGCAGTACTTC. This sequence encodes CASSLPGAAPYEQYF.

The V and J genes are TRBV5-1 and TRBJ2-1; D perhaps matches TRBD2 (6 bases). Between the trimmed V and J ends, which lost 3 bases and 0 bases, there was a span of 16 bases. In germline, CDR1 is SGHRS, CDR2 YFSETQ. The length of the CDR3 is 17 residues. The CDR3: CASSSMGISGSYNEQFF. For the CDR3, the DNA is TGCGCCAGCAGCTCAATGGGAATTAGCGGCTCCTACAATGAGCAGTTCTTC.

The V call is TRBV3-1 (or the pseudogene TRBV3-2), the J call TRBJ2-5; 7 positions agree with TRBD1. Germline V gene sequence: CDR1 LGHDT, CDR2 YNNKEL (reference sequence). The CDR3 has 15 amino acids. Trimming took 2 bases from V and 5 from J; bases not matched to a gene: 8. The CDR3: CASSQQTGVGETQYF. As DNA, the CDR3 is TGTGCCAGCAGCCAACAAACAGGGGTGGGGGAGACCCAGTACTTC.

The chain recombines TRBV6-5 with TRBJ1-2, with 7 positions matching TRBD1. V shed 2 bases, J shed 7 bases, and the junction held 7 bases outside the gene matches. Germline assignment: CDR1 MNHEY and CDR2 SVGAGI. The CDR3 spans 14 residues. The CDR3 protein is CASSYQGGRSGYTF. As DNA, the CDR3 is TGTGCCAGCAGTTACCAGGGGGGCAGAAGTGGCTACACCTTC.

In this sample, this clone turned up a few times. The J gene is TRBJ1-1, the V gene TRBV18; 7 nucleotides align to TRBD1. CDR3 length equals 14 residues. V trimming: 6 bases; J trimming: 1 base; junction bases outside the gene matches: 5. The germline CDR1 and CDR2 sequences are KGHSH and LQKENI. CDR3 DNA sequence: TGTGCCAGCTCCCAGGGACAGCAGAACACTGAAGCTTTCTTT. Protein sequence: CASSQGQQNTEAFF.